The TCR beta chain under discussion was sequenced for a study of T-cell reconstitution after alpha-beta-depleted transplantation in children. This clonotype was counted ten times or more. Germline CDR1 is SGHRS and CDR2 is YFSETQ. The V and J ends lost 4 bases and 1 base, in that order; junction bases with no gene match: 4. The length of the CDR3 is 15 residues. A TCRbeta library incorporating unique molecular identifiers was prepared. In TCRdb, the PCR reads were re-called with MiXCR into one record per CDR3 protein. The table lists around 400,000 distinct CDR3 sequences, approximately 10% of them singletons.

This chain connects TRBV5-1 to TRBJ2-7, with 11 bases identical to TRBD2. The sample in question was PBMCs from the stem cell graft donor, obtained from the stem cell graft. The TCR originated in a human donor who donated a stem cell graft to a child with acute myeloid leukemia. In DNA form, the CDR3 reads TGCGCCAGCAGCACAACTAGCGGGAGTTCCTACGAGCAGTACTTC. Its protein product is CASSTTSGSSYEQYF.